Sequencing of this T cell receptor (beta chain) was carried out in a study of response to subunit inactivated influenza vaccine. Regarding the study as a whole: Authors suggested each seasonal flu vaccination may recruit only limited numbers of new T cells.

CDR1 and CDR2 (germline): SGDLS, YYNGEE. After removal of 0 bases from V and 1 base from J, the junction contained 5 bases not matched to a gene. This CDR3 spans 18 amino acids. TCRdb reanalysed the RT-PCR reads using MiXCR and keeps one entry per CDR3 protein. The data contain 450,000 to 700,000 distinct CDR3 sequences, 12% to 15% of them singletons. This clonotype has only a few counts. Its antigen is unidentified. The source was PBMCs from blood, collected 11 to 12 days after vaccination. The source is a man over 45 who received an inactivated influenza vaccine. The rearrangement links TRBV9 to TRBJ2-3; 13 bases line up with TRBD2. This CDR3 reads CASSVEGLAGARTDTQYF. The CDR3 DNA is TGTGCCAGCAGCGTAGAAGGACTAGCGGGAGCCCGCACAGATACGCAGTATTTT.